Each of the 21 T cell receptor beta chains below was sequenced from the same sample in a study of yellow fever vaccine responses in identical twins. TCRdb recomputed calls from the RT-PCR reads with MiXCR, one row per CDR3 protein. The sample includes 30,000 to 35,000 distinct CDR3 sequences, less than 70% of them seen just once. Source: T cells from blood (PBMCs), unsorted or a sorted subset (not recorded which), taken before or after yellow fever vaccination (not recorded which). These receptors all come from a woman aged 18-29 years who received the yellow fever vaccine.

The rearrangement links TRBV12-3 or TRBV12-4 to TRBJ1-1; D unresolved. This CDR3 region has 13 residues. V was clipped by 6 bases and J by 4 bases, with 12 bases between them. As DNA, the CDR3 is TGTGCCAGCAGCGATTCGGCGACCACTGAAGCTTTCTTT. Residues: CASSDSATTEAFF.

This clonotype was seen a few times. The CDR3 sequence: CASSPGVNTDTQYF. The CDR3 nucleotides read TGCGCCAGCAGCCCGGGGGTGAACACAGATACGCAGTATTTT. The gene calls are TRBV5-1 and TRBJ2-3, with D tentatively TRBD2 (6 bases). The CDR3 sequence is 14 residues long. Germline assignment: CDR1 SGHRS and CDR2 YFSETQ. Trimming took off 4 bases at V and 2 bases at J, with 11 bases between the two ends.

The V and J genes are TRBV27 and TRBJ2-3; D ambiguous. Looked up from germline, CDR1 is MNHEY and CDR2 is SMNVEV (reference sequence). The CDR3 contains 14 residues. The V gene lost 6 bases and the J gene lost 5 bases, with 15 bases spanning the gap. The CDR3 nucleotides are TGTGCCAGCAGCCCGATTACCGTCGGAGATACGCAGTATTTT. Its protein product is CASSPITVGDTQYF.

V is TRBV11-3 and J is TRBJ2-2; D gene uncertain. Germline CDR1 and CDR2: SGHNT and YENEEA. The CDR3 is made up of 15 amino acids. Trimming took 1 base from V and 4 from J, leaving 10 bases between them. In nucleotides, the CDR3 is TGTGCCAGCAGCTTAGTCCGATTAGGCACCGGGGAGCTGTTTTTT. It encodes CASSLVRLGTGELFF.

This clonotype was counted only a few times. The V and J genes are TRBV21-1 and TRBJ2-2; the table names TRBD1, a call not compared with the DNA. TRBV21-1 constitutes a pseudogene. The CDR3 contains 15 residues. CDR3 in amino acids: CASSKGQGSTGELFF. DNA for the CDR3: TGTGCCAGCAGCAAAGGACAGGGCAGCACCGGGGAGCTGTTTTTT.

This CDR3 reads CSAETGQGAKEQYF. The CDR3, as DNA: TGCAGCGCGGAAACCGGACAGGGGGCGAAGGAGCAGTACTTC. V usage is TRBV29-1 and J usage is TRBJ2-7, with 11 bases lining up with TRBD1. V lost 7 bases and J lost 7; bases outside the gene matches: 12. The CDR3 loop spans 14 amino acids. The germline V gene encodes CDR1 SQVTM and CDR2 ANQGSEA.

The V and J genes are TRBV11-3 and TRBJ2-1; either TRBD1 or TRBD2 may supply D (6 bases each). The CDR3 contains 15 residues. In germline, CDR1 is SGHNT, CDR2 YENEEA. V lost 4 bases to trimming and J lost 12 bases, with 22 bases between them. The DNA of the CDR3 is TGTGCCAGCAGCTATGGTGACGGGGGCCGTCTCGGGCAGTTCTTC. It is translated as CASSYGDGGRLGQFF.

CDR3 nucleotides: TGTGCCAGCACCGGCATGGGAAAGGGCGGTGAAAAACTGTTTTTT. Translation gives CASTGMGKGGEKLFF. This rearrangement joins TRBV11-2 to TRBJ1-4, with D unresolved. Trimming shortened V by 7 bases and J by 7 bases, and 19 bases separated the two germline ends. There are 15 residues in the CDR3. CDR1 is SGHAT and CDR2 is FQNNGV in the germline V gene.

The chain is built from TRBV18 and TRBJ1-1, with a weak D call TRBD1 (6 bases). The CDR3 loop spans 13 amino acids. The V gene's germline CDR1 is KGHSH and CDR2 LQKENI. With 0 bases removed from V and 11 bases from J, the gap between germline ends came to 13 bases. The CDR3 is CASSPPGAGAAFF. CDR3 nucleotides: TGTGCCAGCTCACCACCGGGGGCAGGGGCGGCTTTCTTT.

The CDR3: CASSRDLIEGEQFF. The CDR3 nucleotides are TGTGCCAGCAGTCGGGACTTAATCGAGGGTGAGCAGTTCTTC. The gene calls are TRBV12-3 or TRBV12-4 and TRBJ2-1, with D tentatively TRBD2 (6 bases). The CDR3 consists of 14 residues. V was trimmed by 5 bases and J by 9 bases, leaving 17 bases between them.

V usage is TRBV15 and J usage is TRBJ1-1, with D hard to call. Trimming removed 1 base from V and 6 bases from J, with 9 bases in between. Germline CDR1 is LNHNV and CDR2 is YYDKDF (reference sequence). The CDR3 sequence is 13 residues long. CDR3 nucleotides: TGTGCCACCAGCAGAGGCGTGGGTCCTGAAGCTTTCTTT. Its translation is CATSRGVGPEAFF.

The CDR3 sequence is CATSREKQGNTIYF. The CDR3 DNA reads as TGTGCCACCAGCAGAGAGAAACAAGGAAACACCATATATTTT. This rearrangement joins TRBV15 to TRBJ1-3; no firm D call. With 0 bases removed from V and 4 bases from J, the gap between germline ends came to 7 bases. The CDR3 has 14 residues. Germline assignment: CDR1 LNHNV and CDR2 YYDKDF (reference sequence).

The gene calls are TRBV2 and TRBJ1-1, with D maybe TRBD1 (5 bases). The CDR3 length is 15 residues. Trimming cost V 4 bases and J 0 bases, with 12 bases left between them. CDR1 and CDR2 (germline): SNHLY, FYNNEI. The CDR3 loop is CASSAQTGVNTEAFF. The CDR3 DNA reads TGTGCCAGCAGTGCCCAGACGGGGGTGAACACTGAAGCTTTCTTT.

The CDR3 region is CASSYSGGNTGELFF. For the CDR3, the DNA is TGTGCCAGCAGTTATTCAGGGGGTAACACCGGGGAGCTGTTTTTT. The rearrangement joins TRBV6-2 or TRBV6-3 to TRBJ2-2, with 7 bases that match TRBD1. Germline values: CDR1 MNHEY, CDR2 SVGEGT. With V trimmed by 3 bases and J by 2 bases, 3 bases remained unmatched. This CDR3 contains 15 residues.

This clonotype came up once. The gene calls are TRBV5-5 and TRBJ1-1; TRBD1 matches at 7 bases. The CDR3 has 12 residues. Germline CDR1 reads SGHKS; CDR2 reads YYEKEE (reference sequence). V lost 4 bases, J lost 8 bases, and 5 bases stayed unmatched. CDR3 loop: CASSRGQTEAFF. In nucleotides, the CDR3 is TGTGCCAGCAGCCGGGGACAGACAGAAGCTTTCTTT.

V gene TRBV5-4 combines with J gene TRBJ2-3; D might be TRBD2 (5 bases). Germline lookup yields CDR1 SGHNT and CDR2 YYREEE (reference sequence). The CDR3 contains 12 residues. Trimming took off 4 bases at V and 12 bases at J, with 15 bases between the two ends. The CDR3 sequence is CASSPNGELQYF. DNA for the CDR3: TGTGCCAGCAGCCCCAACGGGGAGTTACAGTATTTT.

The chain couples TRBV10-3 to TRBJ2-7; 7 positions agree with TRBD2. From germline, CDR1 is ENHRY and CDR2 SYGVKD. Trimming removed 7 bases from V and 0 bases from J; junction bases left unmatched: 6. CDR3 length equals 14 residues. This CDR3 reads CAIKVGGPSYEQYF. The DNA for the CDR3 is TGTGCCATCAAGGTGGGAGGGCCCTCCTACGAGCAGTACTTC.

This chain connects TRBV5-6 to TRBJ1-2; D uncertain. The germline gives CDR1 SGHDT, CDR2 YYEEEE. The V gene lost 4 bases and the J gene lost 8 bases, with 12 bases spanning the gap. The CDR3 is made up of 12 amino acids. CDR3 in amino acids: CASSPGLGGYTF. The CDR3 DNA reads as TGTGCCAGCAGCCCTGGACTCGGCGGCTACACCTTC.

The chain is built from TRBV13 and TRBJ1-2; TRBD1 agrees at 8 bases. From germline, CDR1 is PRHDT and CDR2 FYEKMQ (reference sequence). This CDR3 has 13 amino acids. With V trimmed by 6 bases and J by 4 bases, 4 bases remained unmatched. CDR3: CASSPDRAYGYTF. CDR3 bases: TGTGCCAGCAGTCCGGACAGGGCCTATGGCTACACCTTC.

This clonotype was observed a few times. V is TRBV12-3 or TRBV12-4 and J is TRBJ2-1; TRBD1 matches 8 bases. With V trimmed by 7 bases and J by 12 bases, 5 bases remained unmatched. The CDR3 runs to 11 residues. The CDR3 DNA follows: TGTGCCAGCACCCTAGGACAGGGGCAGTTCTTC. Its translation is CASTLGQGQFF.

The rearrangement links TRBV10-3 to TRBJ1-1; D not certain. Germline V gene sequence: CDR1 ENHRY, CDR2 SYGVKD. Deletions cut 7 bases from V and 3 bases from J, with 9 bases between. This CDR3 is 12 amino acids long. CDR3 in amino acids: CAIKHQDTEAFF. As DNA, the CDR3 is TGTGCCATCAAACATCAGGACACTGAAGCTTTCTTT.